The clone carrying this TCR beta chain was recorded a few times. Its target is unknown. The data originate from a study of vaccination and CD4 T cells after COVID-19. Study as a whole: Two of the convalescents were Hispanic, and the group consisted of six males and four females.

Cultured CD4+ T cell DNA was sequenced using the Oncomine TCR Beta short-read assay. Using its own MiXCR run on the PCR reads, TCRdb lists one record per CDR3 protein. The repertoire holds about 1,400 distinct CDR3 sequences, with under 20% as singletons. Treatment indicated: roughly 11-day PBMC culture with coronavirus spike peptide pools or control peptides (ViraFEST assay). Those CD4+ T cells from the unexposed donor predate the COVID-19 pandemic (2011-2018). Looked up from germline, CDR1 is SQVTM and CDR2 is ANQGSEA. V dropped 7 bases and J dropped 0; count of bases not matched to a gene: 4. CDR3 length: 14 amino acids.

The source material was CD4+ T cells from blood, cultured in vitro. The origin of this receptor is a human donor in good health. The chain is built from TRBV29-1 and TRBJ2-2, with TRBD1 identical over 8 bases. The CDR3: CSARDRSNTGELFF. The CDR3 DNA is TGCAGCGCTCGGGACAGGTCGAACACCGGGGAGCTGTTTTTT.